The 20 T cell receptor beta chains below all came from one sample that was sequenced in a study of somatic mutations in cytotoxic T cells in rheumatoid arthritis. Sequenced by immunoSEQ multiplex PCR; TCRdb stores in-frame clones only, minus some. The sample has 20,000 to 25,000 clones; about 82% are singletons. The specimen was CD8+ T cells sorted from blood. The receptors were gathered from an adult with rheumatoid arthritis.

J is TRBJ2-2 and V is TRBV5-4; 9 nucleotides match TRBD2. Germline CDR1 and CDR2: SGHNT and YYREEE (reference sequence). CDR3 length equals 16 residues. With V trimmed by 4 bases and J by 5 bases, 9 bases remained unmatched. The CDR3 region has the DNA TGTGCCAGCAGCGGGCTGGGGACTAGCCCGACCGGGGAGCTGTTTTTT. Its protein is CASSGLGTSPTGELFF.

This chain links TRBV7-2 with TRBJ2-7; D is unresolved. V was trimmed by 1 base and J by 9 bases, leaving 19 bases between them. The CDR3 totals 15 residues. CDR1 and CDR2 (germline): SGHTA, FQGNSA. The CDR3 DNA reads TGTGCCAGCAGCTTAGAGCCAGTTGGCCTACTTGTGCAGTACTTC. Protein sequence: CASSLEPVGLLVQYF. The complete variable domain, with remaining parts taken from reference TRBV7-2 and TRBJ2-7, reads GAGVSQSPSNKVTEKGKDVELRCDPISGHTALYWYRQSLGQGLEFLIYFQGNSAPDKSGLPSDRFSAERTGGSVSTLTIQRTQQEDSAVYLCASSLEPVGLLVQYFGPGTRLTVT.

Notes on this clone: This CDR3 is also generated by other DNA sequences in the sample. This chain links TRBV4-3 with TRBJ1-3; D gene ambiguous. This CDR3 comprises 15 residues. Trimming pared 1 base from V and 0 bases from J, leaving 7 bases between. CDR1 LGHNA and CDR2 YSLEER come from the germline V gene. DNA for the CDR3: TGCGCCAGCAGCCAAGGGACCCCCTCTGGAAACACCATATATTTT. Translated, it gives CASSQGTPSGNTIYF.

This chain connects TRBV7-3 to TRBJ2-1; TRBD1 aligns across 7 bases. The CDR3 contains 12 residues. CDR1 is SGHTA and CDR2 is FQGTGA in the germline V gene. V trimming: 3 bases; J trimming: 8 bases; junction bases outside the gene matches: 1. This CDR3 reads CASSFTGDEQFF. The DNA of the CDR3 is TGTGCCAGCAGCTTCACAGGGGATGAGCAGTTCTTC.

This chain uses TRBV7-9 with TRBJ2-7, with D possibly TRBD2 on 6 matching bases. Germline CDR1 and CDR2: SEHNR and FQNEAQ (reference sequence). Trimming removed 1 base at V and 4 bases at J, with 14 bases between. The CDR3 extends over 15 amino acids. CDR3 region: CASSLGMGRSYEQYF. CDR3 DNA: TGTGCCAGCAGCTTAGGGATGGGGAGGAGTTACGAGCAGTACTTC.

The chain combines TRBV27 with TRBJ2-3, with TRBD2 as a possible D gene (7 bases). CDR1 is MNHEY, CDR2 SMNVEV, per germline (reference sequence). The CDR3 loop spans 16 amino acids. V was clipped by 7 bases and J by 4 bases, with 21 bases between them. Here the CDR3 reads CASTWGGATSPDTQYF. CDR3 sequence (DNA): TGTGCCAGCACCTGGGGGGGGGCCACCTCCCCAGATACGCAGTATTTT.

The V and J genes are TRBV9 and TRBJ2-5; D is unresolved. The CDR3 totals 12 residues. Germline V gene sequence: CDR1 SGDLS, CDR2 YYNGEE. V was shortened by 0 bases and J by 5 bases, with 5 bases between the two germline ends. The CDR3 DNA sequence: TGTGCCAGCAGCGTAGGAAGGGAGACCCAGTACTTC. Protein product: CASSVGRETQYF.

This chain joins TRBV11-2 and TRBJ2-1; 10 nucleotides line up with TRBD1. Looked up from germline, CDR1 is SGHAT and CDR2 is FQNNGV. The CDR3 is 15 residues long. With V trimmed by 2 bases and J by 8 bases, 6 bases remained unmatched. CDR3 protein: CASSLKTGGFDEQFF. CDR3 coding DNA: TGTGCCAGCAGCTTAAAGACAGGGGGCTTCGATGAGCAGTTCTTC.

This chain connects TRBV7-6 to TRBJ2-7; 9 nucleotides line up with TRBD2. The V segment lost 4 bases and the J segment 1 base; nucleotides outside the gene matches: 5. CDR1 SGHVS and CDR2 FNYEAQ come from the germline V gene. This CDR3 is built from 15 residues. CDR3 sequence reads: CASSSESGGSYEQYF. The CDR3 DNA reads TGTGCCAGCAGCTCCGAAAGCGGGGGGTCCTACGAGCAGTACTTC.

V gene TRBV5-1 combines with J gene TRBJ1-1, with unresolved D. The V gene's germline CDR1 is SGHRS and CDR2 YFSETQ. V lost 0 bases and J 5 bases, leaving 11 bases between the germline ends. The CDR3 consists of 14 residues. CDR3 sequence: CASSLDRGGTEAFF. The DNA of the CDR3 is TGCGCCAGCAGCTTGGATAGAGGCGGGACTGAAGCTTTCTTT.

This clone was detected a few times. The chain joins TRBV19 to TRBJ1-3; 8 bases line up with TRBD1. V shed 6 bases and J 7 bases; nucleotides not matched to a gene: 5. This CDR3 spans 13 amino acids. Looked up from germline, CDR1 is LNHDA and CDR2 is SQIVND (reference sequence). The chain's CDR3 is CASSPGQGNTIYF. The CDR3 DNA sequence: TGTGCCAGTAGCCCAGGACAGGGCAACACCATATATTTT.

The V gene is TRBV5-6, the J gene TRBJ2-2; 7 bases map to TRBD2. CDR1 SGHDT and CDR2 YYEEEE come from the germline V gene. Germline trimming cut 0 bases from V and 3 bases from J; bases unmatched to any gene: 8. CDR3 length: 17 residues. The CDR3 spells CASSLGFVAGDTGELFF. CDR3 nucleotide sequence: TGTGCCAGCAGCTTGGGCTTCGTCGCGGGGGACACCGGGGAGCTGTTTTTT.

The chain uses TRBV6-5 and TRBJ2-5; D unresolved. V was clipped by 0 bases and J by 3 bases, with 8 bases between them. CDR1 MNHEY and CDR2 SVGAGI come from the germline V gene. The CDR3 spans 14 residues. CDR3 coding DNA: TGTGCCAGCAGTTACTCGAATGGGGAAGAGACCCAGTACTTC. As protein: CASSYSNGEETQYF.

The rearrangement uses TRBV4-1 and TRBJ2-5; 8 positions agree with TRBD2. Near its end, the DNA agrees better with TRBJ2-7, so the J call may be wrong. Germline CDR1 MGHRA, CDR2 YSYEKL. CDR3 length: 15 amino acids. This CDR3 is CASSQDPGLDTEQYF. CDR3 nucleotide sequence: TGCGCCAGCAGCCAGGACCCGGGACTAGATACCGAGCAGTACTTC.

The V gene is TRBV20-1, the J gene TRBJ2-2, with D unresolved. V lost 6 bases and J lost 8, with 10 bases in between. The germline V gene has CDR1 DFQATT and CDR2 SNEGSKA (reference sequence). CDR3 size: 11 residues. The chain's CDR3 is CSAPLMGELFF. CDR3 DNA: TGCAGTGCCCCTCTAATGGGGGAGCTGTTTTTT.

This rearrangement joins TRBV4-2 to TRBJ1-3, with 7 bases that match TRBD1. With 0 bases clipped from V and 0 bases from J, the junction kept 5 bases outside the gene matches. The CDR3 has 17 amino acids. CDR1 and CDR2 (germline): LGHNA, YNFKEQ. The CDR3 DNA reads TGTGCCAGCAGCCAAGAAGCGACAGGGAACTCTGGAAACACCATATATTTT. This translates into CASSQEATGNSGNTIYF.

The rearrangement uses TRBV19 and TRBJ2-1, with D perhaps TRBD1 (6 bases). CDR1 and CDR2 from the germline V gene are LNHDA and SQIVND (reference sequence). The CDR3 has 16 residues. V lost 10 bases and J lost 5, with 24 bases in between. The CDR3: CATNDLGGALNNEQFF. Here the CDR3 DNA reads TGTGCCACTAACGACCTAGGGGGAGCCTTAAACAATGAGCAGTTCTTC.

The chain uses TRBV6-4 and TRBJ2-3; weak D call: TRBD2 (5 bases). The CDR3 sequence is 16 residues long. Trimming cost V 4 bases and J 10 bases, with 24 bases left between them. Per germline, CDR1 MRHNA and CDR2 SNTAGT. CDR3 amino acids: CASSGSAESEVVAQYF. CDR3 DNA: TGTGCCAGCAGTGGGTCAGCGGAGTCTGAAGTCGTTGCGCAGTATTTT.

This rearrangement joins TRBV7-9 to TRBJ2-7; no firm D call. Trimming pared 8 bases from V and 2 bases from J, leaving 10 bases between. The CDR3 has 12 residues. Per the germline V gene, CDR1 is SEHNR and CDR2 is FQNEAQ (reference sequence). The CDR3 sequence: CASSRVPYEQYF. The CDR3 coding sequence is TGTGCCAGCTCAAGGGTCCCCTACGAGCAGTACTTC.

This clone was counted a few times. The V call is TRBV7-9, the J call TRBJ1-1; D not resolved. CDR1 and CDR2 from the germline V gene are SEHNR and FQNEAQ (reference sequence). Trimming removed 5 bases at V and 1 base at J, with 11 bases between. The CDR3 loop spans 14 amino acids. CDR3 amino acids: CASSPLRENTEAFF. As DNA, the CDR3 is TGTGCCAGCAGCCCCCTGCGGGAGAACACTGAAGCTTTCTTT. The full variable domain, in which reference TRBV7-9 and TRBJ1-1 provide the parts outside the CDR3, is DTGVSQNPRHKITKRGQNVTFRCDPISEHNRLYWYRQTLGQGPEFLTYFQNEAQLEKSRLLSDRFSAERPKGSFSTLEIQRTEQGDSAMYLCASSPLRENTEAFFGQGTRLTVV.